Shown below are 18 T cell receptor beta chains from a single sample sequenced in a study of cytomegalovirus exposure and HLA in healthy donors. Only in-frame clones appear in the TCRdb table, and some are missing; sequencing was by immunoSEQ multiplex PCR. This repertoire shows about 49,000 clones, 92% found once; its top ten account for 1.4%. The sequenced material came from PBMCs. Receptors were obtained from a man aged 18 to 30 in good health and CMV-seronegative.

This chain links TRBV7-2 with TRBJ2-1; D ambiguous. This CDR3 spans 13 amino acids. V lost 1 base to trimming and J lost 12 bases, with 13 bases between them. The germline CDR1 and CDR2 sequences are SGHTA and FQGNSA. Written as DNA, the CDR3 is TGTGCCAGCAGCTTAGACCCTAACCACGGGCAGTTCTTC. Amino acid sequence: CASSLDPNHGQFF.

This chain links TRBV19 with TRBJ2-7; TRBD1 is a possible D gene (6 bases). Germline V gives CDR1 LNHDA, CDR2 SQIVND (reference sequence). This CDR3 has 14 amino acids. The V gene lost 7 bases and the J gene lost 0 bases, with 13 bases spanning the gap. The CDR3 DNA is TGTGCCAGTACCCCAGGGGCGAGCTCCTACGAGCAGTACTTC. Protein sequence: CASTPGASSYEQYF.

CDR3 loop: CASSFQGRGSVHEQFF. CDR3 coding DNA: TGTGCCAGCAGCTTCCAAGGGAGGGGGAGTGTACATGAGCAGTTCTTC. The J gene is TRBJ2-1, the V gene TRBV7-2; possible D gene TRBD2, 7 bases. V lost 3 bases and J lost 8, with 20 bases in between. The CDR3 extends over 16 amino acids. Looked up from germline, CDR1 is SGHTA and CDR2 is FQGNSA.

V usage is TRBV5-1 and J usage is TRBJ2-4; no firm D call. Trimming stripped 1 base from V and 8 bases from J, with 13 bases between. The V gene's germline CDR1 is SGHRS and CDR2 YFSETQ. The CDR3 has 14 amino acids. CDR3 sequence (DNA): TGCGCCAGCAGCTTGCTTGACATTATGGACATTCAGTACTTC. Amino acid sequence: CASSLLDIMDIQYF.

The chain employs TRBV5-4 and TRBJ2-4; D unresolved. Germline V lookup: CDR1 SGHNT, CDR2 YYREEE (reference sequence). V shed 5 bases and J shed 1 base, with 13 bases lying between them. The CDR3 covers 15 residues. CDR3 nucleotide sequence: TGTGCCAGCAGTGCCCCCTCCCAGGCCAAAAACATTCAGTACTTC. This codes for CASSAPSQAKNIQYF.

CDR3 nucleotide sequence: TGCAGCGTTGAAGTCGGGGGTGGGTACGAGCAGTACTTC. Protein: CSVEVGGGYEQYF. The rearrangement links TRBV29-1 to TRBJ2-7, with a weak D call TRBD2 (6 bases). V was pared by 1 base and J by 4 bases, with 11 bases between. CDR1 is SQVTM and CDR2 is ANQGSEA in the germline V gene. The CDR3 loop spans 13 amino acids.

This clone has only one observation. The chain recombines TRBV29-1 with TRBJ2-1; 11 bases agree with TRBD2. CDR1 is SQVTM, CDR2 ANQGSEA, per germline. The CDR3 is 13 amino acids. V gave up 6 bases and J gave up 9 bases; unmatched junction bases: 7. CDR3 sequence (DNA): TGCAGCGTCGCCGGACTAGCGGGCGCTGAGCAGTTCTTC. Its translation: CSVAGLAGAEQFF.

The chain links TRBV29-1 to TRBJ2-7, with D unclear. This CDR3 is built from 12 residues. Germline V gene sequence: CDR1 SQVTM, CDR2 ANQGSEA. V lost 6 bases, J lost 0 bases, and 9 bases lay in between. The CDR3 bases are TGCAGCGTGCTCAGAGGCTCCTACGAGCAGTACTTC. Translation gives CSVLRGSYEQYF.

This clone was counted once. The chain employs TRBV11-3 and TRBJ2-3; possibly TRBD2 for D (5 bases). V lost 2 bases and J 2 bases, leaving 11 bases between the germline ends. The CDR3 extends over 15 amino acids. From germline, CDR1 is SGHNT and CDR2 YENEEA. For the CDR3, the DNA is TGTGCCAGCAGCTTATCCAGCGGAACCACAGATACGCAGTATTTT. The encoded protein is CASSLSSGTTDTQYF.

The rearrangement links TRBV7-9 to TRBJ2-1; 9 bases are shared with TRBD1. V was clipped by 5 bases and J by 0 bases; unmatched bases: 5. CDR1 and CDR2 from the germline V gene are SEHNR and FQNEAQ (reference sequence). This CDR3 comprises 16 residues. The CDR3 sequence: CASSPQGANSYNEQFF. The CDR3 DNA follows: TGTGCCAGCAGCCCACAGGGGGCAAACTCCTACAATGAGCAGTTCTTC.

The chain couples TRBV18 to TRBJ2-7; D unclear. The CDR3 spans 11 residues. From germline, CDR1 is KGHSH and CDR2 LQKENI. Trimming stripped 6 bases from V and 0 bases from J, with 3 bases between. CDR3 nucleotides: TGTGCCAGCTCCCTCTCCTACGAGCAGTACTTC. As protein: CASSLSYEQYF.

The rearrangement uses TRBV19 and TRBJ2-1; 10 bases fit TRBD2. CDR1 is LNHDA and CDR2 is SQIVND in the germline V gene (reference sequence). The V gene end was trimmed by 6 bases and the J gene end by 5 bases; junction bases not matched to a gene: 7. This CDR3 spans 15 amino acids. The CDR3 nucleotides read TGTGCCAGTAGCCTTCTAGCGGGAGTTCACAATGAGCAGTTCTTC. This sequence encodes CASSLLAGVHNEQFF.

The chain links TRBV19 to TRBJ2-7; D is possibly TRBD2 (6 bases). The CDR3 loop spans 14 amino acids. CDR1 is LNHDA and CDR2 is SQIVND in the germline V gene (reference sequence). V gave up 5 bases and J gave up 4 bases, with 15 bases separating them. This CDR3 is CASSDGGAQYEQYF. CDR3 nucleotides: TGTGCCAGTAGTGACGGCGGGGCGCAGTACGAGCAGTACTTC.

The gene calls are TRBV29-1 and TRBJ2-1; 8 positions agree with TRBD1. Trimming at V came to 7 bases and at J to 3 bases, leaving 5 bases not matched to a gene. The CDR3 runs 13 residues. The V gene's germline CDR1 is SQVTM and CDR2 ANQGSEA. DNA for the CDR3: TGCAGCGGGGACAGGAGCCACTACAATGAGCAGTTCTTC. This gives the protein CSGDRSHYNEQFF.

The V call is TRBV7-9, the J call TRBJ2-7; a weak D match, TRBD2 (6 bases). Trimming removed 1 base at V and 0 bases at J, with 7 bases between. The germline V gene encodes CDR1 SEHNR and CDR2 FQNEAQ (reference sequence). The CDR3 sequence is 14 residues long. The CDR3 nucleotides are TGTGCCAGCAGCTTAGGGGGGGACTCCTACGAGCAGTACTTC. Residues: CASSLGGDSYEQYF.

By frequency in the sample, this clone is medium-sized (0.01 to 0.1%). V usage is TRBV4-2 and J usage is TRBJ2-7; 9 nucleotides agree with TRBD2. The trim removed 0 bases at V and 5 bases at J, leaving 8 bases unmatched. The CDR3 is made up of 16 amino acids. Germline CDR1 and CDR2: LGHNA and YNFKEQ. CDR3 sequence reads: CASSQEGAGGPNEQYF. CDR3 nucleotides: TGTGCCAGCAGCCAAGAAGGGGCGGGAGGGCCCAACGAGCAGTACTTC.

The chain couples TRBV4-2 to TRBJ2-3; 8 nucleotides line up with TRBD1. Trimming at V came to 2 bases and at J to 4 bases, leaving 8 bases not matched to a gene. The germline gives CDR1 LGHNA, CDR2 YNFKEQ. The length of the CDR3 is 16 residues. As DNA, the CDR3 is TGTGCCAGCAGCCAAAAAGGAACAGGGGGAGCAGATACGCAGTATTTT. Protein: CASSQKGTGGADTQYF.

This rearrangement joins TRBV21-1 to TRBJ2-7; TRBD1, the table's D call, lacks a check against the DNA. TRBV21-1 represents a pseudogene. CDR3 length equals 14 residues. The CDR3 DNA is TGTGCCAGCAGCAAAGCGGTGACAGGCTACGAGCAGTACTTC. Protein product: CASSKAVTGYEQYF.